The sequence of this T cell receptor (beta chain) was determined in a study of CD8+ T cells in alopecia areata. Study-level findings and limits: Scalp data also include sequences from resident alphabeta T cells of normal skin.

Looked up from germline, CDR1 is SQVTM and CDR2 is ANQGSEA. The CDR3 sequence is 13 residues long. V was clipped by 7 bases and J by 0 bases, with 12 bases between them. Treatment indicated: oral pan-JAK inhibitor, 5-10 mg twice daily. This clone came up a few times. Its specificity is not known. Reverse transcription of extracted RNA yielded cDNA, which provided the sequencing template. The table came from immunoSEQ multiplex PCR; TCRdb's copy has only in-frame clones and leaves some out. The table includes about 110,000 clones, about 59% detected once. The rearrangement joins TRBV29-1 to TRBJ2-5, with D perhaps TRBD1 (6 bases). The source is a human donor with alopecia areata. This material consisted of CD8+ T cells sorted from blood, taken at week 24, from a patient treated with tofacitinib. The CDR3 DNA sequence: TGCAGCGCAAACAGGGTTTACCAAGAGACCCAGTACTTC. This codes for CSANRVYQETQYF.